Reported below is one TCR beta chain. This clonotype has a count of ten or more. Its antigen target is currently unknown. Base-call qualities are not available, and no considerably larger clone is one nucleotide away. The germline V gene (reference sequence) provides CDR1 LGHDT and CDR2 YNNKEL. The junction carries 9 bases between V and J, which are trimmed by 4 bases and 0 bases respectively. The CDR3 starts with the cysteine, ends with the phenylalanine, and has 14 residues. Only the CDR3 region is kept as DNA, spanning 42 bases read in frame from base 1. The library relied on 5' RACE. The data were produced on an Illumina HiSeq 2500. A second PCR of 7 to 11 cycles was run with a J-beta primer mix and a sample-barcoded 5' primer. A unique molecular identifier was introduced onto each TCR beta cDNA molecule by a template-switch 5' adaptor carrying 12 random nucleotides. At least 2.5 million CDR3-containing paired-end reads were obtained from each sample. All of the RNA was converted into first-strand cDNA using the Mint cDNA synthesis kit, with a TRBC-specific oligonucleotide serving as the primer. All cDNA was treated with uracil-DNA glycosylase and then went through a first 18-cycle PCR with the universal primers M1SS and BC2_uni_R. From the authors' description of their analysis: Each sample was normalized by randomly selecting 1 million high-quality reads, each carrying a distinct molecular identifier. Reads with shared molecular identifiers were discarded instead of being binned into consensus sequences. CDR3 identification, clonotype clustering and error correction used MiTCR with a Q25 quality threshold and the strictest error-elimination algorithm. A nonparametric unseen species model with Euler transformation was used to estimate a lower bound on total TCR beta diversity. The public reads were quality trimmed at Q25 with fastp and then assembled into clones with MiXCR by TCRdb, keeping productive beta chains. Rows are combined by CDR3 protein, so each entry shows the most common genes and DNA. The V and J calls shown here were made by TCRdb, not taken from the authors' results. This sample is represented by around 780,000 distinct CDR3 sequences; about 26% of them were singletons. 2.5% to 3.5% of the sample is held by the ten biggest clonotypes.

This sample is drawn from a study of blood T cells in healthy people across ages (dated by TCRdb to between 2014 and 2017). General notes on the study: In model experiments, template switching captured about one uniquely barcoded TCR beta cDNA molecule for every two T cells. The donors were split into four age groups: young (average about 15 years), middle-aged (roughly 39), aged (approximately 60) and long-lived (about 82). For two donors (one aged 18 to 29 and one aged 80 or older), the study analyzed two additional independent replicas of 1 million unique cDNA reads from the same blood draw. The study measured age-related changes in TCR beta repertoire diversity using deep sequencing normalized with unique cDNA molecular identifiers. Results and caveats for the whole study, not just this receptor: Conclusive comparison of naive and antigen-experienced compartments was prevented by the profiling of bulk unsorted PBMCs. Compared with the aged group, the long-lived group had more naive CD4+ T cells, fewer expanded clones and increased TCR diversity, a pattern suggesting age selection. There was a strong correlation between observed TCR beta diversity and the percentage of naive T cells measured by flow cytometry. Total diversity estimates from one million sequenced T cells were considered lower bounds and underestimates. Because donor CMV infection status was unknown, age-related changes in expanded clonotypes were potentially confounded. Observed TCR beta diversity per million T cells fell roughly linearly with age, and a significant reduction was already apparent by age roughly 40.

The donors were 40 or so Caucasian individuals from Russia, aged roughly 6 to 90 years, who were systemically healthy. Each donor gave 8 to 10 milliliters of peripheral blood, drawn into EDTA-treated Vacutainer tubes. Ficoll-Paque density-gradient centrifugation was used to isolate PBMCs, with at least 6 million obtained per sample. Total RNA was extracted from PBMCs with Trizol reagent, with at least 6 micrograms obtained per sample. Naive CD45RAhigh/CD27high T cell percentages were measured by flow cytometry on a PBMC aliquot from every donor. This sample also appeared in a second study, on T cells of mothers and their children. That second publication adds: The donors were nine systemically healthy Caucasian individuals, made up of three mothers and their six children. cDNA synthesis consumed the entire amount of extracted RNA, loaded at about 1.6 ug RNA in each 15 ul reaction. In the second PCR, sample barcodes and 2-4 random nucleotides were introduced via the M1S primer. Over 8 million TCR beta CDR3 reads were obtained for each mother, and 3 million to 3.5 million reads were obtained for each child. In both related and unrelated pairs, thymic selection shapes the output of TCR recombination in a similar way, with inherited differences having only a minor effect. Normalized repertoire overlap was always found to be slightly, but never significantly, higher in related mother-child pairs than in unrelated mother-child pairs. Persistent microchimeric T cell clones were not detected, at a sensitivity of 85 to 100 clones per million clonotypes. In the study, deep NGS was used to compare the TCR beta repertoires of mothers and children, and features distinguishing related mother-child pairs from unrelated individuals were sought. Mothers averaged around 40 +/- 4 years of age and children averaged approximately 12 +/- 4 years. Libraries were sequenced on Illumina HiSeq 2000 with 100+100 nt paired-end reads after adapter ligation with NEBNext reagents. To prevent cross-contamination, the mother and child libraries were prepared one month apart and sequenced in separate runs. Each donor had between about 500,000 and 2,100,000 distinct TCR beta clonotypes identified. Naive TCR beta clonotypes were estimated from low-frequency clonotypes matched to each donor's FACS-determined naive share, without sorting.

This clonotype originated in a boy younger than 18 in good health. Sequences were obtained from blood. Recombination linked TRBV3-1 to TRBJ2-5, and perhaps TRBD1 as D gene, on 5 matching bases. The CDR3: CASSRRQNQETQYF. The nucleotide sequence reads TGTGCCAGCAGCCGGAGACAGAACCAAGAGACCCAGTACTTC.